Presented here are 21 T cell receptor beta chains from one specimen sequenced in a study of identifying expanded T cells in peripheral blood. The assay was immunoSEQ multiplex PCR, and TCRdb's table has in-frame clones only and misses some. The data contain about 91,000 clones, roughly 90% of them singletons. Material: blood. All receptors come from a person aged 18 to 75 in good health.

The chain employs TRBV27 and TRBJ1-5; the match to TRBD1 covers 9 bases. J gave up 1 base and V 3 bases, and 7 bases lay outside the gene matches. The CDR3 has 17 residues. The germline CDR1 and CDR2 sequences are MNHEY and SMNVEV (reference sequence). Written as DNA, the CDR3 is TGTGCCAGCAGTTTTAACAGGGGGCTATCCAGCAATCAGCCCCAGCATTTT. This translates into CASSFNRGLSSNQPQHF.

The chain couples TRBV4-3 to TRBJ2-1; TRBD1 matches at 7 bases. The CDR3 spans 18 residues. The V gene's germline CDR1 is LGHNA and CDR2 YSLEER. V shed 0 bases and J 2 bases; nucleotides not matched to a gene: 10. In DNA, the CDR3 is TGCGCCAGCAGCCAAGATGGGGTGGGGCAGGGGGCCTACAATGAGCAGTTCTTC. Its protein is CASSQDGVGQGAYNEQFF.

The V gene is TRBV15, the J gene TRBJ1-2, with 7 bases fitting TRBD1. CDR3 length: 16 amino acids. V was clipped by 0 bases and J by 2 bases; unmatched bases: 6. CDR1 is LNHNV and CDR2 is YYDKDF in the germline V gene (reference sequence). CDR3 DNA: TGTGCCACCAGCAGAGATCAGGAGACAGGGAACTATGGCTACACCTTC. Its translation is CATSRDQETGNYGYTF. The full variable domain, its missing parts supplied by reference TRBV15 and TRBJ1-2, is DAMVIQNPRYQVTQFGKPVTLSCSQTLNHNVMYWYQQKSSQAPKLLFHYYDKDFNNEADTPDNFQSRRPNTSFCFLDIRSPGLGDTAMYLCATSRDQETGNYGYTFGSGTRLTVV.

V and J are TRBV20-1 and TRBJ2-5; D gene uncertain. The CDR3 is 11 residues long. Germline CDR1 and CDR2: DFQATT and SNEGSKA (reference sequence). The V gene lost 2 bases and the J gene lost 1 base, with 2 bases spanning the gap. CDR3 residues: CSARFQETQYF. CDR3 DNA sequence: TGCAGTGCTAGATTCCAAGAGACCCAGTACTTC.

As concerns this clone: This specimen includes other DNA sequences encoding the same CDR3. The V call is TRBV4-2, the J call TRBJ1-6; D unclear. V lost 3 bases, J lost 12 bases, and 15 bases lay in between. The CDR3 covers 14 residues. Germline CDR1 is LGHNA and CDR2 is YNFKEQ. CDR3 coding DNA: TGTGCCAGCAGCCAGGATGGTTTCTCGGGACCCCTCCACTTT. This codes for CASSQDGFSGPLHF.

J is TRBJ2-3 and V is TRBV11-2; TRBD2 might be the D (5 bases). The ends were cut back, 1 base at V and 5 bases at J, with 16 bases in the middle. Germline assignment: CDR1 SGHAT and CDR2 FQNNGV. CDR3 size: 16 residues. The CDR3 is CASSLGAGRREDTQYF. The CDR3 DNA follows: TGTGCCAGCAGCTTAGGCGCGGGCCGTCGTGAAGATACGCAGTATTTT.

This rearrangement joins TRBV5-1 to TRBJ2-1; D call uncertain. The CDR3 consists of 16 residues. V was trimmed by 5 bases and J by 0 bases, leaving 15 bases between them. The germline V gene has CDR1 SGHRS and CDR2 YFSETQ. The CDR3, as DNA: TGCGCCAGCAGTTCGACTGCCGACCCCTCCTACAATGAGCAGTTCTTC. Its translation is CASSSTADPSYNEQFF.

CDR3 bases: TGTGCCAGCAGCGCCGGCGGGGGACTAGCGGGATCCTACGAGCAGTACTTC. Its protein product is CASSAGGGLAGSYEQYF. J is TRBJ2-7 and V is TRBV9; 13 positions match TRBD2. Germline V gene lookup returns CDR1 SGDLS and CDR2 YYNGEE. This CDR3 has 17 residues. The V gene end was trimmed by 3 bases and the J gene end by 1 base; junction bases not matched to a gene: 7.

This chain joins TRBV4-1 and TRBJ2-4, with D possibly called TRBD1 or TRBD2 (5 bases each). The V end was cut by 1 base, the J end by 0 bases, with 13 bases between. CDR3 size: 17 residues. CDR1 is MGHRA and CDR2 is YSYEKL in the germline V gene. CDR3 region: CASSQGGSYLAKNIQYF. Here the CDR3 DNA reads TGCGCCAGCAGCCAAGGGGGGAGCTACCTAGCCAAAAACATTCAGTACTTC.

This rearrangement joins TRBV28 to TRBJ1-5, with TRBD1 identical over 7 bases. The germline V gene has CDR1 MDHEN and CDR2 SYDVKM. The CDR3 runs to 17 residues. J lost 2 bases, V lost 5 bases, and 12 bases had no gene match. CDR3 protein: CASSGHRGMVGNQPQHF. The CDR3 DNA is TGTGCCAGCAGTGGACACAGGGGCATGGTTGGCAATCAGCCCCAGCATTTT.

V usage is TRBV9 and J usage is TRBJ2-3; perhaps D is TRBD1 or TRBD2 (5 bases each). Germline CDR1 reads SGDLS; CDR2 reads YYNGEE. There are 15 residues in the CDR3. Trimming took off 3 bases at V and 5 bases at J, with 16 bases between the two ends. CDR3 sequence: CASSDGTTLGDTQYF. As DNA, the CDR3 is TGTGCCAGCAGCGACGGGACGACTTTGGGAGATACGCAGTATTTT. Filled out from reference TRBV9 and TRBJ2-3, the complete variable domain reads DSGVTQTPKHLITATGQRVTLRCSPRSGDLSVYWYQQSLDQGLQFLIQYYNGEERAKGNILERFSAQQFPDLHSELNLSSLELGDSALYFCASSDGTTLGDTQYFGPGTRLTVL.

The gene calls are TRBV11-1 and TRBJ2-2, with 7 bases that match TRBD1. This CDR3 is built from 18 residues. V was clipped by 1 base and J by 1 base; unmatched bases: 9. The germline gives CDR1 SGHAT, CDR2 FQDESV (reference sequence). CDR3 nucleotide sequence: TGTGCCAGCAGCTTAGGGGCCTTAGGGACAGAGAACACCGGGGAGCTGTTTTTT. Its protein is CASSLGALGTENTGELFF.

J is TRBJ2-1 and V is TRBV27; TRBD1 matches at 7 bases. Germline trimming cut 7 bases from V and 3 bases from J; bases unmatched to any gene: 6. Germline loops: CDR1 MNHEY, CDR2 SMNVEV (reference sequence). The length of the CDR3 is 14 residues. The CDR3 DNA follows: TGTGCCAGCAATTTCCGGGACAGCTACAATGAGCAGTTCTTC. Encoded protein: CASNFRDSYNEQFF.

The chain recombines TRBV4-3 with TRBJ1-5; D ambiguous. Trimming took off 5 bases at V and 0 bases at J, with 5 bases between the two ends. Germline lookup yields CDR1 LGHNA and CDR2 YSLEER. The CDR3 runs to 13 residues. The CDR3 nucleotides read TGCGCCAGCAGCGAATATAGCAATCAGCCCCAGCATTTT. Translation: CASSEYSNQPQHF.

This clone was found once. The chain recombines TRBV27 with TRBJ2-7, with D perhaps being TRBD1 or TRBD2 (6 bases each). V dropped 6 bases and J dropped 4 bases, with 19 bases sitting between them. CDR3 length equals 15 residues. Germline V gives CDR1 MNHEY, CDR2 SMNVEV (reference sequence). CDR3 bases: TGTGCCAGCAGCCCAGGCGGGGACATCATTTACGAGCAGTACTTC. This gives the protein CASSPGGDIIYEQYF.

In DNA, the CDR3 is TGTGCCAGCAGCCCCCAGGGGGGGTACACTGAAGCTTTCTTT. Its translation is CASSPQGGYTEAFF. The chain has TRBV14 and TRBJ1-1; 7 bases align to TRBD1. This CDR3 has 14 residues. Germline-derived CDR1 and CDR2 are SGHDN and FVKESK. The V gene end was trimmed by 4 bases and the J gene end by 3 bases; junction bases not matched to a gene: 5.

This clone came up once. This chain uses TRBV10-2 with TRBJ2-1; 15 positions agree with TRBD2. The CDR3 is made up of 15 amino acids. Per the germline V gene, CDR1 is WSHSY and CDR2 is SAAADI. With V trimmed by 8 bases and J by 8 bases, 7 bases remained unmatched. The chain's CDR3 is CASGWTSGGAHEQFF. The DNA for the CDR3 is TGCGCCAGCGGTTGGACTAGCGGGGGGGCTCATGAGCAGTTCTTC.

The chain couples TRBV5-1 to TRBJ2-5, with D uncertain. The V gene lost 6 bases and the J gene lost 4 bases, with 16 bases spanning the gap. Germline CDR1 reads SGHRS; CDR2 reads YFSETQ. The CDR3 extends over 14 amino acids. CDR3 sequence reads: CASTPPGIGETQYF. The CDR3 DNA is TGCGCCAGCACCCCCCCGGGCATCGGAGAGACCCAGTACTTC.

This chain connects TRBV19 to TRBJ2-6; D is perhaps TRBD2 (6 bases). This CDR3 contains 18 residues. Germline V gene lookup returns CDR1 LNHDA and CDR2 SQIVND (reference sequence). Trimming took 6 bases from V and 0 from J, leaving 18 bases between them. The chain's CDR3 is CASSGARDSSSGANVLTF. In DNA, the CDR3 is TGTGCCAGTAGCGGAGCCCGGGACTCCAGCTCTGGGGCCAACGTCCTGACTTTC.

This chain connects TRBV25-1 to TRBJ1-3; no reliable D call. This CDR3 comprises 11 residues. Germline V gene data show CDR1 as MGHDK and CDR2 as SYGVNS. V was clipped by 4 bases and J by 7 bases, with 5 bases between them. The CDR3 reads CASSAANTIYF. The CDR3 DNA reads TGTGCCAGCAGTGCCGCGAACACCATATATTTT.

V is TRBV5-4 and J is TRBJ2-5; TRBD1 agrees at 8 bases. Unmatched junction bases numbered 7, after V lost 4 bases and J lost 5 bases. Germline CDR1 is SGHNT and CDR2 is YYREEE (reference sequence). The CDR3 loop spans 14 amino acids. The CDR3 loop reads CASSTDRGEETQYF. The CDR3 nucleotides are TGTGCCAGCAGCACCGACAGGGGTGAGGAGACCCAGTACTTC. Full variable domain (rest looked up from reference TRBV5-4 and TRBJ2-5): ETGVTQSPTHLIKTRGQQVTLRCSSQSGHNTVSWYQQALGQGPQFIFQYYREEENGRGNFPPRFSGLQFPNYSSELNVNALELDDSALYLCASSTDRGEETQYFGPGTRLLVL.